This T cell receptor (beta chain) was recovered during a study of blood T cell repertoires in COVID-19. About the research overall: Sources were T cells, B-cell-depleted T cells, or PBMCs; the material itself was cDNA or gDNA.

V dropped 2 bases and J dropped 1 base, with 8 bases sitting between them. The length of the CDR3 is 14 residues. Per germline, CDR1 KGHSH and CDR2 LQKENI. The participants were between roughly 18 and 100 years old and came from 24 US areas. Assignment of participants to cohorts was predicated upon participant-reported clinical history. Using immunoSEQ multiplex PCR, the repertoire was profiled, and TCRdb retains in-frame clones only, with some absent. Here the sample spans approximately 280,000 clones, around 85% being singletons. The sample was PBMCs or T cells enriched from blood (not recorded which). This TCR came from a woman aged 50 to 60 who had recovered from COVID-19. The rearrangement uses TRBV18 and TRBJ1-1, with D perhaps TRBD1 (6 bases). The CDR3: CASSPGTKNTEAFF. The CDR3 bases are TGTGCCAGCTCACCAGGGACAAAGAACACTGAAGCTTTCTTT.